The 8 T cell receptor beta chains below come from one sample, sequenced in a study of blood T cell repertoires in COVID-19. The assay was immunoSEQ multiplex PCR, and TCRdb's table has in-frame clones only and misses some. The sample consists of fewer than 250,000 clones, approximately 89% of them appearing once. Specimen: peripheral blood. The receptors derive from an older woman who had recovered from COVID-19.

J is TRBJ2-7 and V is TRBV3-1 (or the pseudogene TRBV3-2), with TRBD1 matching over 11 bases. The CDR3 is 14 residues long. The ends lost 7 bases at V and 5 bases at J; junction bases unmatched: 7. Germline CDR1 LGHDT, CDR2 YNNKEL (reference sequence). This CDR3 reads CASNSPGQGDEQYF. The DNA of the CDR3 is TGTGCCAGCAACTCGCCGGGACAGGGGGACGAGCAGTACTTC.

This chain connects TRBV19 to TRBJ2-7; 9 bases are a match to TRBD1. Germline values: CDR1 LNHDA, CDR2 SQIVND (reference sequence). V was clipped by 1 base and J by 4 bases; unmatched bases: 5. CDR3 length: 15 amino acids. This CDR3 is CASSIAGQGRYEQYF. DNA of the CDR3: TGTGCCAGTAGTATAGCGGGACAGGGTAGATACGAGCAGTACTTC.

The rearrangement joins TRBV19 to TRBJ1-4, with D possibly matching TRBD1 (5 bases). V was trimmed by 3 bases and J by 0 bases, leaving 11 bases between them. The CDR3 has 16 residues. Germline-derived CDR1 and CDR2 are LNHDA and SQIVND (reference sequence). The CDR3: CASSMRGAATNEKLFF. As DNA, the CDR3 is TGTGCCAGTAGTATGCGGGGCGCCGCAACTAATGAAAAACTGTTTTTT.

The chain employs TRBV6-5 and TRBJ2-7, with D possibly being TRBD2 (5 bases). CDR3 length equals 14 residues. CDR1 MNHEY and CDR2 SVGAGI come from the germline V gene. V was pared by 6 bases and J by 0 bases, with 12 bases between. In DNA form, the CDR3 reads TGTGCCAGCAGAATGGACTCTAGCTCCTACGAGCAGTACTTC. It codes for CASRMDSSSYEQYF.

V gene TRBV19 combines with J gene TRBJ1-6; weak D call: TRBD1 (5 bases). The germline V gene encodes CDR1 LNHDA and CDR2 SQIVND (reference sequence). CDR3 length equals 14 residues. V lost 3 bases and J 6 bases, leaving 9 bases between the germline ends. CDR3 protein: CASSIQTANSPLHF. The CDR3, as DNA: TGTGCCAGTAGTATCCAGACAGCTAATTCACCCCTCCACTTT.

The chain combines TRBV7-2 with TRBJ1-5; D remains unclear. This CDR3 contains 14 residues. The V end was cut by 2 bases, the J end by 4 bases, with 9 bases between. The germline V gene has CDR1 SGHTA and CDR2 FQGNSA. Here the CDR3 DNA reads TGTGCCAGCAGCTTACGAACGGGGAATCAGCCCCAGCATTTT. Its translation is CASSLRTGNQPQHF.

The chain joins TRBV4-2 to TRBJ2-1, with 8 positions matching TRBD2. This CDR3 has 17 amino acids. Looked up from germline, CDR1 is LGHNA and CDR2 is YNFKEQ. V gave up 0 bases and J gave up 10 bases; unmatched junction bases: 14. The CDR3 is CASSQDFAGGPRAEQFF. In DNA form, the CDR3 reads TGTGCCAGCAGCCAAGATTTTGCGGGGGGTCCTAGGGCGGAGCAGTTCTTC.

V is TRBV14 and J is TRBJ1-1; weak D call: TRBD1 (5 bases). The CDR3 extends over 17 amino acids. Looked up from germline, CDR1 is SGHDN and CDR2 is FVKESK. V was trimmed by 1 base and J by 0 bases, leaving 15 bases between them. The CDR3 nucleotides read TGTGCCAGCAGCCAAGTGGGTTCGGCGGACATGAACACTGAAGCTTTCTTT. Translating it yields CASSQVGSADMNTEAFF.